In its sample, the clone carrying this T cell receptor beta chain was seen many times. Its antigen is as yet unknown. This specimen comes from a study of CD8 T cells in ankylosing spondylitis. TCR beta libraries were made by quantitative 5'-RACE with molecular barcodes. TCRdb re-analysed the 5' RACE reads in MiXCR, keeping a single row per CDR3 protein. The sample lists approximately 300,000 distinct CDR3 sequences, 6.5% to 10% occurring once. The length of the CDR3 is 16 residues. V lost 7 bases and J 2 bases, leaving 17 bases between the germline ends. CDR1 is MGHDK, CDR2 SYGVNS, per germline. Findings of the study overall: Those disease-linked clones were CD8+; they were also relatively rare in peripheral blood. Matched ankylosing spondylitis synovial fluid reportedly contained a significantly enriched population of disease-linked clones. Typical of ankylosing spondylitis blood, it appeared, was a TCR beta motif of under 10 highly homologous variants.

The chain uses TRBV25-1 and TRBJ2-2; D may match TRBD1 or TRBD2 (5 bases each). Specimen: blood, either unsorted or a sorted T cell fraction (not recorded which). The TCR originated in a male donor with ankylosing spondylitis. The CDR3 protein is CASNGSPGLNTGELFF. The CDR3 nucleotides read TGTGCCAGCAACGGCTCCCCGGGGCTTAACACCGGGGAGCTGTTTTTT.